This paragraph reports one T cell receptor (beta chain). The sample originates from a study of blood T cell repertoires in COVID-19. Across the whole study: The United States, Italy and Spain provided the acute and convalescent COVID-19 samples.

Authors' processing steps: Reference gene primer amplification in the assay estimated nucleated cell counts. Clones were read by immunoSEQ multiplex PCR, and TCRdb kept only the in-frame ones, dropping some. The V and J calls and clone size are taken from that table; D and trimming were inferred from the DNA. This table has some 300,000 clones, around 92% appearing once. Germline V lookup: CDR1 MGHRA, CDR2 YSYEKL. The CDR3 is 13 residues long. V shed 0 bases and J shed 9 bases, with 10 bases lying between them. The TCR sequence derives from a woman aged 45-65 years who had been exposed to COVID-19. The sequenced material came from PBMCs or T cells enriched from blood (not recorded which). The rearrangement links TRBV4-1 to TRBJ2-3; D possibly corresponds to TRBD1 (6 bases). The CDR3 protein is CASSQDWGRTQYF. The CDR3 nucleotides are TGCGCCAGCAGCCAAGATTGGGGGCGCACGCAGTATTTT.